This T cell receptor beta chain originates from a study of blood T cell repertoires in COVID-19 (TCRdb year 2020). Background for the entire study: Samples from collaborators originated in the United States, Italy and Spain and spanned both the acute and convalescent phases of COVID-19. Subjects who had been exposed to COVID-19, were actively infected with it, or had recovered from it provided the deeply sampled blood TCRbeta repertoires that made up the dataset. Nearly every sample came with metadata listing a de-identified subject ID, COVID-19 status, age in years and sex. Samples were obtained from the ongoing ImmuneRACE study (first 160 participants) and from some 1,300 subjects provided by 6 global collaborators. The repertoires were made available in a free public database intended to serve as a resource for research on the immune response to SARS-CoV-2. Where available, HLA class I and class II types were taken from metadata supplied by the sample provider and were not determined by assay-based typing. The material from the prospective study consisted of cDNA or gDNA derived from T cells, B-cell-depleted T cells, or PBMCs. The full study reports these points: How much clinical and demographic metadata was included differed by source and by participant, and the metadata was provided uncurated.

Worth noting for this clone: This receptor's antigen is unknown. No base qualities exist here, and no much larger clone lies one base off it.

Enrolling through a virtual design, the prospective study's participants ranged in age from roughly 18 to 100 years and lived across 24 United States geographic areas. To assign participants to cohorts, the prospective study relied on clinical history that participants themselves reported in a screening survey and a study questionnaire. For ImmuneRACE Cohort 3, a participant was defined as recovered based on two consecutive negative NP/OP PCR tests, clearance by a healthcare professional, or resolution of symptoms. Each participant in the prospective study had whole blood, serum and a nasopharyngeal or oropharyngeal swab collected by mobile phlebotomists. Additional blood draws and questionnaires over an approximately 2-month period could optionally be provided by prospective study participants. Before DNA extraction, blood samples from the prospective study were shipped at room temperature or frozen.

The germline V gene encodes CDR1 SGHTA and CDR2 FQGNSA. The CDR3 spans 13 residues, from the cysteine through the phenylalanine. Of all the DNA, just the CDR3 is kept, 39 bases in frame from base 1. The junction shows trimming of 0 bases on V and 5 bases on J, plus 8 bases between the germline ends. TCRbeta CDR3 regions were amplified from genomic DNA using the immunoSEQ Assay, a bias-controlled multiplex PCR. Per the authors' processing: Within the assay, amplification of reference gene primers was used to estimate how many nucleated cells each sample contained. Sequence reads were collapsed and filtered to measure the absolute abundance of every unique TCRbeta CDR3 rearrangement. For each sample, productive Simpson clonality was calculated by taking the square root of Simpson's diversity index across productive rearrangements. In TCRdb, the immuneACCESS table is reduced to in-frame sequences with V and J assigned. These tables do not hold every clone; where another copy was compared, an unresolved V gene accounts for under half, and the others remain unexplained. The D gene and trimming were derived from the DNA, and the V and J assignments and clone size from that table. The sample yields 290,000 or so clones; 75% to 95% were counted once. The ten largest clones add up to roughly 1.1% of the sample.

This sequence uses TRBV7-2 and TRBJ2-7; TRBD1 could be the D gene, as 6 bases match. The sequencing input was PBMCs or T cells enriched from blood (not recorded which). This clonotype originated in a woman between 25 and 40 years old who had recovered from COVID-19. The DNA sequence follows: TGTGCCAGCAGCTTAGCCTACAGGGACGAGCAGTACTTC. Its amino acids are CASSLAYRDEQYF.